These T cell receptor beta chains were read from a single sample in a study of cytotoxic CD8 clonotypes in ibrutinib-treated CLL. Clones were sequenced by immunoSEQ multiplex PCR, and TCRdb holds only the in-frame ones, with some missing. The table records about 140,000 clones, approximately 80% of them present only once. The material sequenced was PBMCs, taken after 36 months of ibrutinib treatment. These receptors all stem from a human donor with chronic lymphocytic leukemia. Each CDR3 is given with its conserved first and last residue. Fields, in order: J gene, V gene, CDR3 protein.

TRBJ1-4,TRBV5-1,CASSYSGSPKNEKLFF
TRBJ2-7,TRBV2,CASSDKGYEQYF
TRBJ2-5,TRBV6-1,CASTIHPVGTQYF
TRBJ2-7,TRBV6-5,CASSRQGEQYF
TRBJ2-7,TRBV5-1,CASSPPQGDSYEQYF
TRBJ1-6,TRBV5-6,CASSLGTGVARSSPLHF
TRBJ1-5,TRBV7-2,CASSLTDQPQHF
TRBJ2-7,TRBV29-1,CSCGNRFYEQYF
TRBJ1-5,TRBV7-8,CASSLARVVGNQPQHF
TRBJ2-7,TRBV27,CASSHGTIYEQYF
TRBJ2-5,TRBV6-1,CASSQGTGETQYF
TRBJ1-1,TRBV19,CASSEGERAFF
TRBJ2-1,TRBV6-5,CASSYSGPNEQFF
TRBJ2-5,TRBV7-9,CASSLVGQQETQYF
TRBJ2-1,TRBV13,CASSLGGVDEQFF
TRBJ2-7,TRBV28,CASRGQGTPNYEQYF